This T cell receptor (beta chain) was observed in a study of blood T cells in healthy people across ages. Sample-barcoded 5' priming and a J-beta primer mix drove a second PCR of about 6 to 12 cycles. TCRdb independently ran MiXCR on the 5' RACE reads; one entry per CDR3 protein. This table has 870,000 or so distinct CDR3 sequences, 25% to 30% appearing once. General study findings and limits: The study found more naive CD4+ cells and higher diversity in long-lived than aged donors.

This clonotype was recorded many times. The target antigen is unknown. Germline values: CDR1 SGHTA, CDR2 FQGNSA. V lost 1 base, J lost 5 bases, and 21 bases stayed unmatched. The CDR3 is 20 amino acids. The chain links TRBV7-2 to TRBJ2-5, with TRBD2 matching over 8 bases. The material sequenced was blood. This TCR was sampled from a woman older than 75 in good health. CDR3 sequence (DNA): TGTGCCAGCAGCTTAGTGGTTCTGGAGCGGGGGCCGATCGGGGTTGAGACCCAGTACTTC. Amino acids: CASSLVVLERGPIGVETQYF.